Here is one TCR beta chain with its context. Only a few counts were recorded for this clonotype. The clone's antigen remains unknown. The record has no base qualities; no much larger clone is one base away. This entry belongs to a study of response to subunit inactivated influenza vaccine (dated by TCRdb to the late 2010s). Study-wide context: To follow how T cells responded to a trivalent subunit inactivated influenza vaccine, the researchers relied on deep quantitative profiling of the T cell receptor repertoire.

Overall study results and their limits: It was suggested by the authors that each seasonal influenza vaccination may recruit only a limited number of new T cells.

Library method: RT-PCR. These reads were obtained on an Illumina HiSeq 2500. In-frame beta chains were kept once TCRdb had trimmed the public reads at Q25 with fastp and called clones with MiXCR. One record per CDR3 amino acid sequence lists the most common genes and DNA. The sample table holds 500,000 to 600,000 distinct CDR3 sequences, of which approximately 7.6% were seen once. In total, the top ten clones hold about an eighth of the sample. The junction carries 15 bases between V and J, which are trimmed by 11 bases and 2 bases respectively. The CDR3 holds 14 amino acids from the cysteine to the phenylalanine. Here the CDR3 DNA is all that survives: 42 bases in frame from base 1. As encoded in the germline V gene, CDR1 is MGHDK while CDR2 is SYGVNS.

The specimen comprised PBMCs from blood, sampled around 25 months after vaccination. The sequence derives from a man aged 50 to 69 who received an inactivated influenza vaccine. Donor details come from another sample of the same person, matched by shared clones. The rearrangement joined TRBV25-1 to TRBJ1-4; possibly the D gene is TRBD1, per 5 matching bases. The sequenced DNA is TGTGCCGCGACAGACATTTATACTAATGAAAAACTGTTTTTT. Translation gives CAATDIYTNEKLFF.